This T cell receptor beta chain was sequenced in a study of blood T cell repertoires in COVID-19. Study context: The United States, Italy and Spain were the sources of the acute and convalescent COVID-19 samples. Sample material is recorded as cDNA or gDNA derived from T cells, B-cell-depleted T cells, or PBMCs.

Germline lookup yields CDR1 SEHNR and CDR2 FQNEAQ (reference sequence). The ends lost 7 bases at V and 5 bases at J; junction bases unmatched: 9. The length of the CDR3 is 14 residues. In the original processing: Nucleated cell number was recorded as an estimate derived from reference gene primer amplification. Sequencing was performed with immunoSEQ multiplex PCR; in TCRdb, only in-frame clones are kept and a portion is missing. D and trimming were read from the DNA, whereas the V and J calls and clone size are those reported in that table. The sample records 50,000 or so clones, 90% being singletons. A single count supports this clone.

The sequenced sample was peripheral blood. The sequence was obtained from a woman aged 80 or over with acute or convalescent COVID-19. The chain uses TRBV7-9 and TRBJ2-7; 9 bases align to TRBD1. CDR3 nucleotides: TGTGCCAGCAATCTCGGGACAGGGTTTAACGAGCAGTACTTC. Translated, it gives CASNLGTGFNEQYF.